The source of this T cell receptor beta chain is a study of T cell changes during pregnancy in multiple sclerosis (dated by TCRdb to between 2018 and 2020). General notes on the study: In women with multiple sclerosis, the researchers looked at how the T cell repertoire shifted as pregnancy progressed.

With regard to this clone: Which antigen it targets is not known. Base-call qualities are not available, and no considerably larger clone is one nucleotide away.

The library was obtained by the immunoSEQ multiplex PCR assay. TCRdb obtained this table from immuneACCESS and retained in-frame rearrangements with V and J assigned. These tables miss some clones; where compared with another copy, unresolved V genes account for less than half of the shortfall, and the remainder is unexplained. This sample gives around 19,000 clones in total; 70% to 90% of them show up just once. The leading ten clones occupy around 8.7% of the sample. CDR1 SGDLS and CDR2 YYNGEE were looked up in the germline V gene. V is reduced by 6 bases and J by 7 bases, leaving a spacing of 11 bases between them. From cysteine to phenylalanine, the CDR3 is 13 amino acids long. The kept DNA is CDR3 alone, 39 bases in frame from the first base.

This clonotype was obtained from a female donor with multiple sclerosis, enrolled in a pregnancy study. This chain joins TRBV9 to TRBJ1-6, with the D gene call left open. The sample was CD8+ T cells from peripheral blood mononuclear cells, taken after pregnancy. The nucleotides are TGTGCCAGCACTGGAGGTTACAATTCACCCCTCCACTTT. This is translated as CASTGGYNSPLHF.